The present TCR beta chain was sequenced within a study of blood T cells in healthy people across ages (dated by TCRdb to about 2015). Study-wide context: Template switching captured roughly one uniquely barcoded TCR beta cDNA molecule per two T cells in model experiments. The study measured age-related changes in TCR beta repertoire diversity using deep sequencing normalized with unique cDNA molecular identifiers. The donors were split into four age groups: young (average 16 years), middle-aged (roughly 39), aged (approximately 60) and long-lived (roughly 77). To avoid experimental bias, donors of different ages were distributed randomly across sequencing lanes. Two additional independent replicas of 1 million unique cDNA reads from the same blood draw were analyzed for two donors (one aged 18 to 30 and one aged 80 or older). Broad study findings and their caveats: Compared with the aged group, the long-lived group had more naive CD4+ T cells, fewer expanded clones and increased TCR diversity, a pattern suggesting age selection. Because donor CMV infection status was unknown, age-related changes in expanded clonotypes were potentially confounded. As age increased, observed TCR beta diversity per million T cells dropped in a roughly linear way, and a significant reduction was already evident by age about 40. There was a strong correlation between observed TCR beta diversity and the percentage of naive T cells measured by flow cytometry. Estimates of total diversity based on one million sequenced T cells were regarded as lower bounds and as underestimates. Since profiling was done on bulk unsorted PBMCs, naive and antigen-experienced compartments could not be conclusively compared.

As concerns this clonotype: There is no known antigen for this receptor. Per-nucleotide qualities are absent, and no much larger clonotype sits a single base away.

The germline V gene (reference sequence) supplies CDR1 LGHDT and CDR2 YNNKEL. V loses 1 base at its end and J loses 13 bases; junction bases beyond the gene matches: 12. The CDR3 has 15 amino acids, counting the end cysteine and phenylalanine. CDR3 DNA only is kept here, 45 bases in frame from base 1. To prepare the library, 5' RACE was applied. Sequencing was carried out with an Illumina HiSeq 2500. A second PCR of roughly 7 to 12 cycles was run with a J-beta primer mix and a sample-barcoded 5' primer. Each TCR beta cDNA molecule received a unique molecular identifier from a template-switch 5' adaptor carrying 12 random nucleotides. Each sample yielded at least 2.5 million CDR3-containing paired-end reads. All of the RNA was converted into first-strand cDNA using the Mint cDNA synthesis kit, with a TRBC-specific oligonucleotide serving as the primer. Following uracil-DNA glycosylase treatment, a first 18-cycle PCR with universal primers M1SS and BC2_uni_R was performed on all cDNA. The authors processed their data as follows. Normalization of each sample was performed by random selection of 1 million high-quality reads, each carrying a distinct molecular identifier. Reads with shared molecular identifiers were discarded instead of being binned into consensus sequences. MiTCR, set to a Q25 quality threshold and the strictest error-elimination algorithm, was used for CDR3 identification, clonotype clustering and error correction. Lower-bound total TCR beta diversity was estimated with a nonparametric unseen species model using Euler transformation. The raw public data were reprocessed by TCRdb itself: fastp quality trimming at Q25, MiXCR clonotype calling, in-frame beta chains only. Records with the same CDR3 protein are collapsed into one entry carrying the most frequent genes and DNA. The authors' filters were not applied to this entry. The sample includes about 730,000 distinct CDR3 sequences, with roughly 43% observed a single time. 20% to 25% of the sample is held by the ten biggest clonotypes.

Systemically healthy Caucasian individuals from Russia, 35 to 40 in total and aged about 6 to 95 years, were included as donors. Ten milliliters of peripheral blood were drawn from each donor into EDTA-treated Vacutainer tubes. Ficoll-Paque density-gradient centrifugation was used to isolate PBMCs, with at least 6.5 million per sample. Total RNA, at least 5.5 micrograms per sample, was extracted from PBMCs with Trizol reagent. For every donor, flow cytometry on a PBMC aliquot measured the percentage of naive CD45RAhigh/CD27high T cells. This chain is built from TRBV3-1 and TRBJ2-1; TRBD2 matches 8 bases in the middle. Source material: blood. The receptor was derived from a woman between 55 and 75 years old in good health. The base sequence is TGTGCCAGCAGCCAAGCGGCGGGAGGCGGTGAGACCCAGTTCTTC. Translated, it gives CASSQAAGGGETQFF.